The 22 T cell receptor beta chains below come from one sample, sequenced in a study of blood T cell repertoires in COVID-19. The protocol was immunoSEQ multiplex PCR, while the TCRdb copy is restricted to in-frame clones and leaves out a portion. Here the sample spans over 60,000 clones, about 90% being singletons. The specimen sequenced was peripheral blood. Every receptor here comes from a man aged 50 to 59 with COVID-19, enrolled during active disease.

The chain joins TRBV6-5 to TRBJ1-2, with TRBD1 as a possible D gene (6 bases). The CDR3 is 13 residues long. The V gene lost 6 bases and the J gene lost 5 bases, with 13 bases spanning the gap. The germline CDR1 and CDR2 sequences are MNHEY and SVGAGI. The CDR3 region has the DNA TGTGCCAGCAGCTACGGGACAACTTATGGCTACACCTTC. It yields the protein CASSYGTTYGYTF.

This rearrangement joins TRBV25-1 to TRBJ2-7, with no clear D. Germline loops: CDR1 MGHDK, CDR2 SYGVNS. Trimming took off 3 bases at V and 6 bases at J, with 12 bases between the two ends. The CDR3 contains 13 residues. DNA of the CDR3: TGTGCCAGCAGTGATGACACGGCCTTCGAGCAGTACTTC. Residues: CASSDDTAFEQYF.

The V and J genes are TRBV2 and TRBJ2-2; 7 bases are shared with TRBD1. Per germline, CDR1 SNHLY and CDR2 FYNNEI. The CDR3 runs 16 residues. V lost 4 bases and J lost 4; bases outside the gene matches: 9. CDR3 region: CASSGSTGTVTGELFF. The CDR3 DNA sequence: TGTGCCAGCAGTGGATCGACCGGGACAGTCACCGGGGAGCTGTTTTTT.

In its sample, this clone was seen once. CDR3 nucleotides: TGTGCCAGTAGTATCCCCCGACAGGGCTCTGGCTACACCTTC. Its protein product is CASSIPRQGSGYTF. The chain uses TRBV19 and TRBJ1-2, with 7 bases lining up with TRBD1. Trimming took 3 bases from V and 7 from J; bases not matched to a gene: 8. This CDR3 is 14 amino acids long. CDR1 LNHDA and CDR2 SQIVND come from the germline V gene (reference sequence).

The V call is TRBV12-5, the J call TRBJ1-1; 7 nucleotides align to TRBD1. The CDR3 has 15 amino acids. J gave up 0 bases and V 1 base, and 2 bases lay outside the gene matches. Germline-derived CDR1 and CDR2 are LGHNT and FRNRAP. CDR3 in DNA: TGTGCTAGTGGTTTGGGACAGGGAATGAACACTGAAGCTTTCTTT. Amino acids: CASGLGQGMNTEAFF. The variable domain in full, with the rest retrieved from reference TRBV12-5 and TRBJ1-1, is DARVTQTPRHKVTEMGQEVTMRCQPILGHNTVFWYRQTMMQGLELLAYFRNRAPLDDSGMPKDRFSAEMPDATLATLKIQPSEPRDSAVYFCASGLGQGMNTEAFFGQGTRLTVV.

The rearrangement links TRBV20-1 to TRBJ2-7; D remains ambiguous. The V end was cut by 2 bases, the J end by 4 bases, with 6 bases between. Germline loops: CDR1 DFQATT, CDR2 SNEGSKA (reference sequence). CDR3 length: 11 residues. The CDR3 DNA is TGCAGTGCTAGACCGGGTTACGAGCAGTACTTC. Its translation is CSARPGYEQYF.

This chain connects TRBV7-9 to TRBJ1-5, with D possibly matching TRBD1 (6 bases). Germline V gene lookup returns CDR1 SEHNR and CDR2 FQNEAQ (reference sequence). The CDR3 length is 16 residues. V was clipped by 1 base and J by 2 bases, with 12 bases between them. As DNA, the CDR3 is TGTGCCAGCAGCTTAGACGGGGGGGCCGGCAATCAGCCCCAGCATTTT. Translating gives CASSLDGGAGNQPQHF. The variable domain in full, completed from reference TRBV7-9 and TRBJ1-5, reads DTGVSQNPRHKITKRGQNVTFRCDPISEHNRLYWYRQTLGQGPEFLTYFQNEAQLEKSRLLSDRFSAERPKGSFSTLEIQRTEQGDSAMYLCASSLDGGAGNQPQHFGDGTRLSIL.

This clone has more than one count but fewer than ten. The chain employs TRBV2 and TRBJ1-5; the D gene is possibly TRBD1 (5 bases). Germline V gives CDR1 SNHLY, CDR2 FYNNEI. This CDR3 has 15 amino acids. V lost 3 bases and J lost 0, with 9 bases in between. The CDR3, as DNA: TGTGCCAGCAGTGACAGGGCTTATAGCAATCAGCCCCAGCATTTT. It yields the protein CASSDRAYSNQPQHF. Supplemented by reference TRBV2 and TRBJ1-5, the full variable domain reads EPEVTQTPSHQVTQMGQEVILRCVPISNHLYFYWYRQILGQKVEFLVSFYNNEISEKSEIFDDQFSVERPDGSNFTLKIRSTKLEDSAMYFCASSDRAYSNQPQHFGDGTRLSIL.

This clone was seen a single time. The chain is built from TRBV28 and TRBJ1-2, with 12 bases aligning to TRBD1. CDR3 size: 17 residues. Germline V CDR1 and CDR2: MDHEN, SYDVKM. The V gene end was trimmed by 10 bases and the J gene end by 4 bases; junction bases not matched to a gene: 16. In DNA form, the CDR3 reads TGTGCCATCAAGGGGACAGGGGGCGCCAGCCCCTTCTATGGCTACACCTTC. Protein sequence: CAIKGTGGASPFYGYTF.

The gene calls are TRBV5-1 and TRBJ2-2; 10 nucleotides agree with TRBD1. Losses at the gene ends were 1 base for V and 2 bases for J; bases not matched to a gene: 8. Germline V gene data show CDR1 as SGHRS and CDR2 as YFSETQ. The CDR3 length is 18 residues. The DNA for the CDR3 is TGCGCCAGCAGCTTGAGGGACAGGGGCCTAGCTAACACCGGGGAGCTGTTTTTT. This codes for CASSLRDRGLANTGELFF. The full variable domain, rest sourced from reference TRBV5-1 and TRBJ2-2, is KAGVTQTPRYLIKTRGQQVTLSCSPISGHRSVSWYQQTPGQGLQFLFEYFSETQRNKGNFPGRFSGRQFSNSRSEMNVSTLELGDSALYLCASSLRDRGLANTGELFFGEGSRLTVL.

CDR3 sequence (DNA): TGTGCCAGCAGCCCAATGCGGGTAGGCCTCCAACTTGAGACCCAGTACTTC. This sequence encodes CASSPMRVGLQLETQYF. The V and J genes are TRBV7-8 and TRBJ2-5; possibly TRBD2 for D (5 bases). Germline-derived CDR1 and CDR2 are SGHVS and FQNEAQ. This CDR3 spans 17 amino acids. V lost 5 bases and J lost 5, with 24 bases in between.

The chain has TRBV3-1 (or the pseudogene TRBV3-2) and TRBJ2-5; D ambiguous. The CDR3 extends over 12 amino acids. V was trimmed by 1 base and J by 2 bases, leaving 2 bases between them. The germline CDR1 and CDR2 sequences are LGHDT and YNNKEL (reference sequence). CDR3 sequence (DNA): TGTGCCAGCAGCCAAGCACAAGAGACCCAGTACTTC. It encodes CASSQAQETQYF.

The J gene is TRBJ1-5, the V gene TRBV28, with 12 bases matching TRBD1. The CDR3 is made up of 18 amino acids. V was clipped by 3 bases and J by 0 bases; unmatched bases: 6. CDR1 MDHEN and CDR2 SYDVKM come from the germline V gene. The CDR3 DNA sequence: TGTGCCAGCAGTTTTTGGGGACAGGGGGCGCGTAGCAATCAGCCCCAGCATTTT. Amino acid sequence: CASSFWGQGARSNQPQHF.

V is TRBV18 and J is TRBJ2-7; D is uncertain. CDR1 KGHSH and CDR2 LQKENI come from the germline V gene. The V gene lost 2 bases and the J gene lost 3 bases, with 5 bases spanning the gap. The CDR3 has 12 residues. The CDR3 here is CASSPASYEQYF. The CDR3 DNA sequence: TGTGCCAGCTCACCAGCCAGCTACGAGCAGTACTTC.

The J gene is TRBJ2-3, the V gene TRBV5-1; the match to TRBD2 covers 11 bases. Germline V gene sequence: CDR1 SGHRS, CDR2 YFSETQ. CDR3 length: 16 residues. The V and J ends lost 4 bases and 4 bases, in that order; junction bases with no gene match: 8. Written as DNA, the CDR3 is TGCGCCAGCAGCGGAACTAGCGGGAGTCGCGCAGATACGCAGTATTTT. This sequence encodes CASSGTSGSRADTQYF. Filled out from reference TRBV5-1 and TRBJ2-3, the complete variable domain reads KAGVTQTPRYLIKTRGQQVTLSCSPISGHRSVSWYQQTPGQGLQFLFEYFSETQRNKGNFPGRFSGRQFSNSRSEMNVSTLELGDSALYLCASSGTSGSRADTQYFGPGTRLTVL.

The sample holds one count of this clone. This CDR3 is CASSSPGGEKLFF. In DNA, the CDR3 is TGTGCCAGCAGCTCCCCAGGGGGGGAAAAACTGTTTTTT. This chain links TRBV7-9 with TRBJ1-4, with 7 bases matching TRBD1. Germline values: CDR1 SEHNR, CDR2 FQNEAQ (reference sequence). The V gene end was trimmed by 4 bases and the J gene end by 8 bases; junction bases not matched to a gene: 4. This CDR3 is 13 amino acids long. The full variable domain, its missing parts supplied by reference TRBV7-9 and TRBJ1-4, is DTGVSQNPRHKITKRGQNVTFRCDPISEHNRLYWYRQTLGQGPEFLTYFQNEAQLEKSRLLSDRFSAERPKGSFSTLEIQRTEQGDSAMYLCASSSPGGEKLFFGSGTQLSVL.

In DNA, the CDR3 is TGTGCCAGTAGTCCGACTCCCTTTAACTACGAGCAGTACTTC. This encodes CASSPTPFNYEQYF. The chain couples TRBV19 to TRBJ2-7; D not certain. Deletions cut 5 bases from V and 3 bases from J, with 14 bases between. The germline CDR1 and CDR2 sequences are LNHDA and SQIVND (reference sequence). The CDR3 spans 14 residues.

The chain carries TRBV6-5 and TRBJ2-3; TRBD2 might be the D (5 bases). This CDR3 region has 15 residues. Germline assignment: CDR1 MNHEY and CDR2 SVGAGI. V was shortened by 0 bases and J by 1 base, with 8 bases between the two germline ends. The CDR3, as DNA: TGTGCCAGCAGTTACTCTGGGAGAGGCACAGATACGCAGTATTTT. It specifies CASSYSGRGTDTQYF.

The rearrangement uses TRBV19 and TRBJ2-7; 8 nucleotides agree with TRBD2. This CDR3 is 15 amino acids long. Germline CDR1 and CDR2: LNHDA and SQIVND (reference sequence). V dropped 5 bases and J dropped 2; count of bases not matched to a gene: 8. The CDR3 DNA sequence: TGTGCCAGTAGTCTCAGCGGGAGTCTCCCCTACGAGCAGTACTTC. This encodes CASSLSGSLPYEQYF.

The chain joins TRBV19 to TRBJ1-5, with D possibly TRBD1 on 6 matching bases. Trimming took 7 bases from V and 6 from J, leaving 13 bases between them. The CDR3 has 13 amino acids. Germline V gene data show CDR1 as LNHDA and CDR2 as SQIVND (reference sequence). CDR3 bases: TGTGCCAGTAACGCAGGGGTAATTCAGCCCCAGCATTTT. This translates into CASNAGVIQPQHF.

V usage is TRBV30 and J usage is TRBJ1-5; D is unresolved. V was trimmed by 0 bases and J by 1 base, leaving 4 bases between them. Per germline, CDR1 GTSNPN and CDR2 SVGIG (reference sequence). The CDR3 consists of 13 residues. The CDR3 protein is CAWSVQSNQPQHF. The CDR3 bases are TGTGCCTGGAGTGTACAGAGCAATCAGCCCCAGCATTTT.

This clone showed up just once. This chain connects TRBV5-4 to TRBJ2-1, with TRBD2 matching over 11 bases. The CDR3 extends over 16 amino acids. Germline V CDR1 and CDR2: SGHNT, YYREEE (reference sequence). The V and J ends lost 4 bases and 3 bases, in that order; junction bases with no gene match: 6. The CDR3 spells CASSSGLAGLYNEQFF. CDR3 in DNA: TGTGCCAGCAGCAGCGGACTAGCGGGCCTCTACAATGAGCAGTTCTTC.